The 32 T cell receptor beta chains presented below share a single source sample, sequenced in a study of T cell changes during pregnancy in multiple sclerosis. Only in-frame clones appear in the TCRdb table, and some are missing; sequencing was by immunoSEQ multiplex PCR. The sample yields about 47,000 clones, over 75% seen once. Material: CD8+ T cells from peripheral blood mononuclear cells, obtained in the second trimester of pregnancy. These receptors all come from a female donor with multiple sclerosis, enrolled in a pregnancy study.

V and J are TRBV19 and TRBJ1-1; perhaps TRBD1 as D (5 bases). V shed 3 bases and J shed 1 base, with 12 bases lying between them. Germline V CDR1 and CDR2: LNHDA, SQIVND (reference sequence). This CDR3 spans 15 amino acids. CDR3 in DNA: TGTGCCAGTAGTATGGGGCAAACTCAGAACACTGAAGCTTTCTTT. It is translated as CASSMGQTQNTEAFF.

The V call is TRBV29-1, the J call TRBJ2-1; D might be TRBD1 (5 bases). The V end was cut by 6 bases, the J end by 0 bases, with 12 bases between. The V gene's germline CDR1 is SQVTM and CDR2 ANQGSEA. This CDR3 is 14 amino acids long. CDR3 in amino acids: CSVERQSSYNEQFF. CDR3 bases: TGCAGCGTCGAACGACAGAGCTCCTACAATGAGCAGTTCTTC.

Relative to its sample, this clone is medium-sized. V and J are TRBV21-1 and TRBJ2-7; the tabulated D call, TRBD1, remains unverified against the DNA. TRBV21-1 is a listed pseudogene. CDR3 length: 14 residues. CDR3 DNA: TGTGCCAGCAGCAAAGGGGGACAGAACTACGAGCAGTACTTC. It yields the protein CASSKGGQNYEQYF.

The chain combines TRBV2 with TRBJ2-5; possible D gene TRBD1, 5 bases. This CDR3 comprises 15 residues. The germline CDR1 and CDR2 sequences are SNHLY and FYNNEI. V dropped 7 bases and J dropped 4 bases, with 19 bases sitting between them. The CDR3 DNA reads TGTGCCAGCAACGCAAACCAGGGTCTTGGAGAGACCCAGTACTTC. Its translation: CASNANQGLGETQYF.

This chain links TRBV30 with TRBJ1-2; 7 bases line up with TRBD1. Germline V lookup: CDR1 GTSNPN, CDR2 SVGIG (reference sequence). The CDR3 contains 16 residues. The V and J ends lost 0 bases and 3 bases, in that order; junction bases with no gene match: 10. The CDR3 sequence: CAWSVWRGRLDYGYTF. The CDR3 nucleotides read TGTGCCTGGAGTGTATGGAGGGGGCGGCTCGACTATGGCTACACCTTC.

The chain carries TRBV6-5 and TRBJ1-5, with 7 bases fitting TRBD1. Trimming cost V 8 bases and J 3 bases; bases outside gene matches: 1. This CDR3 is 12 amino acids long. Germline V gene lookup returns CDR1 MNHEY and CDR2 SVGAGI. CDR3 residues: CASGQDNQPQHF. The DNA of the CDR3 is TGTGCCAGCGGACAGGACAATCAGCCCCAGCATTTT.

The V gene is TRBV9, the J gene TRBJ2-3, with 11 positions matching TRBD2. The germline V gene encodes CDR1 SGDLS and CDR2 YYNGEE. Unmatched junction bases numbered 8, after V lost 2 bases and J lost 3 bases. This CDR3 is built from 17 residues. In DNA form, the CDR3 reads TGTGCCAGCAGCGTCCCAATTAGCGGGGGGGCAACAGATACGCAGTATTTT. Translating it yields CASSVPISGGATDTQYF.

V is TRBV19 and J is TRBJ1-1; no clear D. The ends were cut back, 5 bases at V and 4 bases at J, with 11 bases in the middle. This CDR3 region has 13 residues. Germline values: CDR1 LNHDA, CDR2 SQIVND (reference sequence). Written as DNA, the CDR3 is TGTGCCAGTAGTGCCGGCCGGGGCACTGAAGCTTTCTTT. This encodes CASSAGRGTEAFF.

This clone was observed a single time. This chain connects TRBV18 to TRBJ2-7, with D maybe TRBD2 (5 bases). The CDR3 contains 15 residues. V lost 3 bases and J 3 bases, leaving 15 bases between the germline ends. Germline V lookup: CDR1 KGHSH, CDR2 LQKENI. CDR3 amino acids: CASSPSLFRGYEQYF. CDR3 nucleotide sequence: TGTGCCAGCTCACCCTCCCTTTTTCGGGGCTACGAGCAGTACTTC.

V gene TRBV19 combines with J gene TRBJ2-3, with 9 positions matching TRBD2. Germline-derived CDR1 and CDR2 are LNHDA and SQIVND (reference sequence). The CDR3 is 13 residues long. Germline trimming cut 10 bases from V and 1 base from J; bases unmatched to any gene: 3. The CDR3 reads CAISSGGTDTQYF. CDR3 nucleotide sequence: TGTGCCATCTCTAGCGGGGGCACAGATACGCAGTATTTT.

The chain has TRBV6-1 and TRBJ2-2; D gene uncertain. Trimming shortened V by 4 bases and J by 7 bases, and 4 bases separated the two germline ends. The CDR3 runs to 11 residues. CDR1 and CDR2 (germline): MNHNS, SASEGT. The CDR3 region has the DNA TGTGCCAGCAGTGCGAGCGGGGAGCTGTTTTTT. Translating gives CASSASGELFF.

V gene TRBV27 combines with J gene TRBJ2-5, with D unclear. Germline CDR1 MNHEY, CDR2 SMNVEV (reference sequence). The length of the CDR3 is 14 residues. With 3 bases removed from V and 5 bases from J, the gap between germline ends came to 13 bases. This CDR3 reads CASSFFPSRETQYF. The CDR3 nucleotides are TGTGCCAGCAGTTTTTTCCCAAGTCGGGAGACCCAGTACTTC.

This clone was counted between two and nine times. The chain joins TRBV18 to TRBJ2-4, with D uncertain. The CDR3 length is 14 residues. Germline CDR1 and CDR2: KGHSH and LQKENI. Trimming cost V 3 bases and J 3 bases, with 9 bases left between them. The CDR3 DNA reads TGTGCCAGCTCACCTTTAGCTGTCAAAAACATTCAGTACTTC. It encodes CASSPLAVKNIQYF.

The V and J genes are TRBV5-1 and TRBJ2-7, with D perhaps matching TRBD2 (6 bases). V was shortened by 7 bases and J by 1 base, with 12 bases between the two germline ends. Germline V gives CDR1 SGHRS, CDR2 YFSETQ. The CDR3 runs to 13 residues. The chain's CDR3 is CASRVGGSYEQYF. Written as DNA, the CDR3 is TGCGCCAGCCGTGTGGGGGGTTCCTACGAGCAGTACTTC.

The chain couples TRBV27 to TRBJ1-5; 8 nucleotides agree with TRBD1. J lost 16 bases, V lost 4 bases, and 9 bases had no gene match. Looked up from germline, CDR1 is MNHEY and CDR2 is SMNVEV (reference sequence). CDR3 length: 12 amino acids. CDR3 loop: CASSSTGGVFHF. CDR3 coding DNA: TGTGCCAGCAGTTCTACAGGGGGAGTTTTCCATTTT.

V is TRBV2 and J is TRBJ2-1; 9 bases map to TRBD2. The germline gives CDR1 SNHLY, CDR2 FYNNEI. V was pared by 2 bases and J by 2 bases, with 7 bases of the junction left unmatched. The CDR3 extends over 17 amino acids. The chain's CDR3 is CASSEQLGTSPYNEQFF. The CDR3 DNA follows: TGTGCCAGCAGTGAACAGCTCGGGACTAGCCCCTACAATGAGCAGTTCTTC.

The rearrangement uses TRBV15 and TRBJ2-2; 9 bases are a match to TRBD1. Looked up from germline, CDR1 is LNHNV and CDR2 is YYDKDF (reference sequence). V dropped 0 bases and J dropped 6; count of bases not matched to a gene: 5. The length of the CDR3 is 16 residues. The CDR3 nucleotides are TGTGCCACCAGCAGAGATCTGACAGGGGGGCCCGGGGAGCTGTTTTTT. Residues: CATSRDLTGGPGELFF.

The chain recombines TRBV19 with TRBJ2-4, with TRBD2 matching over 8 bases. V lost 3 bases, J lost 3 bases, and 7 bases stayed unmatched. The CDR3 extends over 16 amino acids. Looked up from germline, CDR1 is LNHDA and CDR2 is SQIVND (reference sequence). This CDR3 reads CASSIWAGGDKNIQYF. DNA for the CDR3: TGTGCCAGTAGTATCTGGGCGGGGGGAGACAAAAACATTCAGTACTTC.

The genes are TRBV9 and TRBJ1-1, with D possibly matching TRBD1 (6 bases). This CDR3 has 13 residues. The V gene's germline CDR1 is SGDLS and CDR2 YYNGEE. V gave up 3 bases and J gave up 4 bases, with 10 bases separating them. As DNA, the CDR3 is TGTGCCAGCAGCGCAGGGGTGGGCACTGAAGCTTTCTTT. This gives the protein CASSAGVGTEAFF.

The chain's CDR3 is CASSVAGGQTGDEKLFF. The CDR3 DNA reads as TGTGCCAGCAGCGTAGCGGGTGGTCAGACAGGGGATGAAAAACTGTTTTTT. The chain is built from TRBV9 and TRBJ1-4; 8 positions match TRBD1. CDR1 and CDR2 from the germline V gene are SGDLS and YYNGEE. The CDR3 runs 17 residues. With V trimmed by 0 bases and J by 6 bases, 10 bases remained unmatched. The variable domain in full, completed from reference TRBV9 and TRBJ1-4, reads DSGVTQTPKHLITATGQRVTLRCSPRSGDLSVYWYQQSLDQGLQFLIQYYNGEERAKGNILERFSAQQFPDLHSELNLSSLELGDSALYFCASSVAGGQTGDEKLFFGSGTQLSVL.

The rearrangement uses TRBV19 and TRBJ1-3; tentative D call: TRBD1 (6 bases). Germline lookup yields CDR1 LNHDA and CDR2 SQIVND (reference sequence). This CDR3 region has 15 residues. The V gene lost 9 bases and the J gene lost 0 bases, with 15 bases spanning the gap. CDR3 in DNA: TGTGCCAGCTGCCAGGGGCCTAGCTCTGGAAACACCATATATTTT. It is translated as CASCQGPSSGNTIYF.

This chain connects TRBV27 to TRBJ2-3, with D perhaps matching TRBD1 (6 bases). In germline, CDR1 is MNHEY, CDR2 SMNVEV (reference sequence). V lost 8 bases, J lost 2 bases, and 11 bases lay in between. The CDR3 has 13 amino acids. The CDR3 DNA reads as TGTGCCAGCGGGACACGGATCACAGATACGCAGTATTTT. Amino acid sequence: CASGTRITDTQYF.

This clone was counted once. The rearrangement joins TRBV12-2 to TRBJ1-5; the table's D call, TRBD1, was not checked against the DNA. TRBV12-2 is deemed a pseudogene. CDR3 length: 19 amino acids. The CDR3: CASRLAGVDRANLFQPQHF. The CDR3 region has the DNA TGTGCAAGTCGCTTAGCGGGAGTGGACAGGGCCAACCTGTTTCAGCCCCAGCATTTT.

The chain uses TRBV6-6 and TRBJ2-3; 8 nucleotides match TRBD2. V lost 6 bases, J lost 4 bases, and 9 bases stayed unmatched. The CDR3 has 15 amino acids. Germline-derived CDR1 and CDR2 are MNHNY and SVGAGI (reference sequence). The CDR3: CASSMTGGQSDTQYF. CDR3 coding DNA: TGTGCCAGCAGCATGACGGGGGGGCAGTCAGATACGCAGTATTTT.

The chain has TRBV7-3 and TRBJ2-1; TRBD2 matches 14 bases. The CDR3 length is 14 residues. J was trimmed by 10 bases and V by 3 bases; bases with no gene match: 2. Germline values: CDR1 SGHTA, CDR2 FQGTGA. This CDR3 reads CASSFWTSGGEQFF. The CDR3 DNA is TGTGCCAGCAGCTTCTGGACTAGCGGGGGGGAGCAGTTCTTC.

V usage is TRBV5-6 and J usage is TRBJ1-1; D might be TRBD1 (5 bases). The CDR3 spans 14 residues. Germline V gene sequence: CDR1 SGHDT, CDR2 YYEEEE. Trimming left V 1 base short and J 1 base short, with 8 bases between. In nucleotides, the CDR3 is TGTGCCAGCAGCTTGAGGGGATGGAACACTGAAGCTTTCTTT. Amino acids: CASSLRGWNTEAFF.

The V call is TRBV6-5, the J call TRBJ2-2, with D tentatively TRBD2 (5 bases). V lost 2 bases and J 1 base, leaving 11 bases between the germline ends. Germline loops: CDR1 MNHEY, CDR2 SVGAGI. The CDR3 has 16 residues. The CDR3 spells CASSYPLAGNTGELFF. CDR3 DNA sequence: TGTGCCAGCAGTTACCCCCTAGCAGGGAACACCGGGGAGCTGTTTTTT.

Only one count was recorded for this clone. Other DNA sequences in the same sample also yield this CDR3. CDR3 residues: CSVALDPTGGYEQYF. CDR3 coding DNA: TGCAGCGTCGCCTTGGACCCTACAGGGGGCTACGAGCAGTACTTC. This chain joins TRBV29-1 and TRBJ2-7; 8 positions agree with TRBD1. The CDR3 has 15 residues. Unmatched junction bases numbered 13, after V lost 6 bases and J lost 3 bases. Germline CDR1 and CDR2: SQVTM and ANQGSEA.

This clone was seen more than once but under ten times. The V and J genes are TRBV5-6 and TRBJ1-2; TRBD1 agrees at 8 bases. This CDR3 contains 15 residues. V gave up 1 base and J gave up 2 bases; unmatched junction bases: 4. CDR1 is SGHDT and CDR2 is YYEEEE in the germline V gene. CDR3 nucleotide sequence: TGTGCCAGCAGCTTGACGACAGGGGAGAACTATGGCTACACCTTC. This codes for CASSLTTGENYGYTF.

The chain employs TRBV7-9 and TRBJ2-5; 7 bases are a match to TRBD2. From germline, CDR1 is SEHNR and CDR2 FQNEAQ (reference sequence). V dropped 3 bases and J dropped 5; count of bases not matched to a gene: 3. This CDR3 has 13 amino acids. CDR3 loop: CASSFPGGETQYF. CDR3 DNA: TGTGCCAGCAGCTTTCCCGGGGGGGAGACCCAGTACTTC.

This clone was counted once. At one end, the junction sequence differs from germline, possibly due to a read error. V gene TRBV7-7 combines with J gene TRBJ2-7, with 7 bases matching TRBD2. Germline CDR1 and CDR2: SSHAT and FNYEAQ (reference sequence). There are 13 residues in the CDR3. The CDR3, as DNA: TGTGCTAGCAGCTCCAAAGCGGGAAACGAGCAGTACTTC. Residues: CASSSKAGNEQYF.

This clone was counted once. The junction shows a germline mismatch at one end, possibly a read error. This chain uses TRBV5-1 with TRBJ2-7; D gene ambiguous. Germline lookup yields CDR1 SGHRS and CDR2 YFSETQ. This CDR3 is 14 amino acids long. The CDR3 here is CASSLADGSYEQYF. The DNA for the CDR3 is TGCGCCAGCAGCTTGGCTGACGGTAGCTACGAGCAGTACTTT.